These 17 T cell receptor beta chains originate from one sample sequenced in a study of a mutant IDH1 vaccine in newly diagnosed glioma. Time point of the sample: week 5, during vaccination. Topical imiquimod accompanied each vaccine dose, which consisted of 300 ug of mutant IDH1 20-mer peptide. The repertoire was sequenced with immunoSEQ multiplex PCR; TCRdb's copy has only in-frame clones and lacks some. The table has approximately 25,000 clones, about three quarters seen once; the top ten hold over 9%. These TCRs are of unknown antigen specificity. Specimen: PBMCs, collected from a glioma patient whose treatment included an IDH1 peptide vaccine. The receptors stem from a man aged 40-49 years with glioma.

The rearrangement links TRBV7-9 to TRBJ2-2, with 11 bases that match TRBD1. V lost 6 bases to trimming and J lost 4 bases; unmatched junction nucleotides: 16. The CDR3 sequence is 19 residues long. CDR1 SEHNR and CDR2 FQNEAQ come from the germline V gene (reference sequence). The CDR3 reads CASRNGQGALKDSTGELFF. For the CDR3, the DNA is TGTGCCAGCAGAAACGGACAGGGGGCACTTAAGGACTCCACCGGGGAGCTGTTTTTT.

The count of this clone is one. V is TRBV7-8 and J is TRBJ2-3; 7 bases align to TRBD1. Germline V CDR1 and CDR2: SGHVS, FQNEAQ. V lost 5 bases, J lost 2 bases, and 4 bases stayed unmatched. The CDR3 sequence is 14 residues long. CDR3 sequence reads: CASSNRGPTDTQYF. The DNA of the CDR3 is TGTGCCAGCAGCAACAGGGGACCCACAGATACGCAGTATTTT. Full variable domain (rest looked up from reference TRBV7-8 and TRBJ2-3): GAGVSQSPRYKVAKRGQDVALRCDPISGHVSLFWYQQALGQGPEFLTYFQNEAQLDKSGLPSDRFFAERPEGSVSTLKIQRTQQEDSAVYLCASSNRGPTDTQYFGPGTRLTVL.

This clone was seen only once. The chain uses TRBV7-2 and TRBJ2-3, with TRBD2 matching 14 bases. The germline gives CDR1 SGHTA, CDR2 FQGNSA. After removal of 4 bases from V and 3 bases from J, the junction contained 3 bases not matched to a gene. This CDR3 comprises 16 residues. The CDR3 nucleotides are TGTGCCAGCAGCTCACGGACTAGCGGGGGGACAGATACGCAGTATTTT. Residues: CASSSRTSGGTDTQYF.

The rearrangement joins TRBV29-1 to TRBJ2-7; D possibly matches TRBD1 or TRBD2 (5 bases each). Germline-derived CDR1 and CDR2 are SQVTM and ANQGSEA. This CDR3 comprises 16 residues. V was trimmed by 5 bases and J by 3 bases, leaving 23 bases between them. CDR3 nucleotide sequence: TGCAGCGTTCCCCCCCCCGGGACCTTCGTACACTACGAGCAGTACGTC. Amino acids: CSVPPPGTFVHYEQYV.

This chain uses TRBV29-1 with TRBJ2-3; 7 nucleotides align to TRBD1. V dropped 8 bases and J dropped 5; count of bases not matched to a gene: 10. Germline CDR1 and CDR2: SQVTM and ANQGSEA. The CDR3 contains 13 residues. The CDR3 spells CSSWTGKEDTQYF. The CDR3 coding sequence is TGCAGCTCGTGGACAGGCAAGGAAGATACGCAGTATTTT.

This clone appeared a single time. The J gene is TRBJ2-5, the V gene TRBV11-3; no reliable D call. The CDR3 sequence is 15 residues long. Trimming removed 5 bases at V and 2 bases at J, with 15 bases between. The V gene's germline CDR1 is SGHNT and CDR2 YENEEA. Here the CDR3 reads CASSDRRGLQETQYF. In nucleotides, the CDR3 is TGTGCCAGCAGCGACCGACGTGGGTTACAAGAGACCCAGTACTTC.

The gene calls are TRBV7-2 and TRBJ2-5, with D possibly called TRBD1 or TRBD2 (5 bases each). Germline assignment: CDR1 SGHTA and CDR2 FQGNSA. The CDR3 loop spans 18 amino acids. Trimming removed 3 bases from V and 5 bases from J, with 25 bases in between. CDR3 DNA sequence: TGTGCCAGCAGCTTTTTCCCCCGGGACGTGGGAAGCCGGGAGACCCAGTACTTC. This codes for CASSFFPRDVGSRETQYF.

J is TRBJ2-3 and V is TRBV6-6, with 8 bases aligning to TRBD2. The germline CDR1 and CDR2 sequences are MNHNY and SVGAGI (reference sequence). V gave up 2 bases and J gave up 5 bases; unmatched junction bases: 3. This CDR3 has 14 amino acids. The CDR3: CASSYPSGRDTQYF. The CDR3 DNA reads as TGTGCCAGCAGTTACCCTAGCGGGCGAGATACGCAGTATTTT.

This chain connects TRBV29-1 to TRBJ2-7; TRBD2 aligns across 8 bases. V lost 7 bases to trimming and J lost 2 bases; unmatched junction nucleotides: 1. CDR1 and CDR2 from the germline V gene are SQVTM and ANQGSEA. CDR3 length equals 11 residues. CDR3 region: CSELAAYEQYV. The CDR3 bases are TGCAGCGAACTAGCGGCCTACGAGCAGTACGTC.

V and J are TRBV9 and TRBJ2-1; TRBD2 matches at 13 bases. V dropped 4 bases and J dropped 5; count of bases not matched to a gene: 3. The CDR3 has 15 amino acids. Germline loops: CDR1 SGDLS, CDR2 YYNGEE. The chain's CDR3 is CASSYGLAGDNEQFF. The DNA for the CDR3 is TGTGCCAGCAGCTACGGACTAGCGGGGGACAATGAGCAGTTCTTC.

The genes are TRBV7-9 and TRBJ2-7, with D unresolved. The V end lost 1 base, the J end lost 7 bases, and 14 bases lay between the germline ends. Germline V lookup: CDR1 SEHNR, CDR2 FQNEAQ (reference sequence). CDR3 length: 14 amino acids. In nucleotides, the CDR3 is TGTGCCAGCAGCTTAGAAGGTCTATACACGGAGCAGTACTTC. It codes for CASSLEGLYTEQYF. The variable domain in full, completed from reference TRBV7-9 and TRBJ2-7, reads DTGVSQNPRHKITKRGQNVTFRCDPISEHNRLYWYRQTLGQGPEFLTYFQNEAQLEKSRLLSDRFSAERPKGSFSTLEIQRTEQGDSAMYLCASSLEGLYTEQYFGPGTRLTVT.

The gene calls are TRBV6-5 and TRBJ1-2; the D gene is possibly TRBD1 (5 bases). The ends were cut back, 5 bases at V and 4 bases at J, with 11 bases in the middle. The CDR3 sequence is 13 residues long. Germline CDR1 and CDR2: MNHEY and SVGAGI. CDR3 region: CASSIGTSYGYTF. The CDR3 DNA is TGTGCCAGCAGTATCGGGACTTCCTATGGCTACACCTTC.

V usage is TRBV19 and J usage is TRBJ1-4; D is unresolved. CDR3 size: 14 residues. Germline V gene sequence: CDR1 LNHDA, CDR2 SQIVND (reference sequence). V gave up 2 bases and J gave up 4 bases, with 8 bases separating them. CDR3 in DNA: TGTGCCAGTAGTATATCATGGGATAATGAAAAACTGTTTTTT. Translating it yields CASSISWDNEKLFF.

This clone showed up just a few times. Different DNA sequences within this sample yield the same CDR3. The chain uses TRBV15 and TRBJ1-2, with D unclear. The CDR3 runs to 13 residues. Germline loops: CDR1 LNHNV, CDR2 YYDKDF (reference sequence). V was trimmed by 0 bases and J by 6 bases, leaving 8 bases between them. The CDR3, as DNA: TGTGCCACCAGCAGAGAGGAGGGAGATGGCTACACCTTC. Translating it yields CATSREEGDGYTF. The variable domain in full, completed from reference TRBV15 and TRBJ1-2, reads DAMVIQNPRYQVTQFGKPVTLSCSQTLNHNVMYWYQQKSSQAPKLLFHYYDKDFNNEADTPDNFQSRRPNTSFCFLDIRSPGLGDTAMYLCATSREEGDGYTFGSGTRLTVV.

This chain connects TRBV6-1 to TRBJ2-5; 12 bases are shared with TRBD2. The germline V gene has CDR1 MNHNS and CDR2 SASEGT. The CDR3 has 15 amino acids. Trimming removed 7 bases from V and 5 bases from J; junction bases left unmatched: 8. For the CDR3, the DNA is TGTGCCAGCAATAGACTAGCGGGAGACCGGGAGACCCAGTACTTC. Its protein product is CASNRLAGDRETQYF.

V is TRBV19 and J is TRBJ2-1, with D tentatively TRBD1 or TRBD2 (5 bases each). The germline CDR1 and CDR2 sequences are LNHDA and SQIVND (reference sequence). This CDR3 is built from 15 residues. With 5 bases removed from V and 4 bases from J, the gap between germline ends came to 15 bases. CDR3 nucleotide sequence: TGTGCCAGTAGTCGGGACCGACCGGGGTACAATGAGCAGTTCTTC. It codes for CASSRDRPGYNEQFF.

Only one count was recorded for this clone. The sample contains more than one DNA sequence encoding this CDR3. This sequence joins TRBV7-8 and TRBJ1-5, with D possibly TRBD1 on 6 matching bases. This CDR3 is built from 16 residues. Germline loops: CDR1 SGHVS, CDR2 FQNEAQ. With 5 bases removed from V and 6 bases from J, the gap between germline ends came to 20 bases. In nucleotides, the CDR3 is TGTGCCAGCAGCCCATCTAGGGGCAGGGGTCGTCAGCCCCAGCATTTT. Residues: CASSPSRGRGRQPQHF.